This TCR beta chain was identified in a study of T cell repertoires in cytomegalovirus infection. Trimming pared 0 bases from V and 4 bases from J, leaving 9 bases between. This CDR3 has 14 residues. Per germline, CDR1 SGHRS and CDR2 YFSETQ. As to this clonotype: The antigen remains unidentified.

TCRdb recomputed calls from the reads with MiXCR, one row per CDR3 protein. The sample shows tens of thousands of distinct CDR3 sequences, 21% of them seen only once. The chain links TRBV5-1 to TRBJ2-3; D unclear. This TCR was recovered from a human donor in good health (CMV status not recorded). Some clones in this sample may be carry-over from other donors' samples. The sequencing used CD8+ T cells from cultured PBMCs, collected from culture after CMV antigen stimulation. CDR3 protein: CASSLGGFPDTQYF. The CDR3 DNA sequence: TGCGCCAGCAGCTTGGGTGGCTTCCCAGATACGCAGTATTTT. The complete variable domain, with remaining parts taken from reference TRBV5-1 and TRBJ2-3, reads KAGVTQTPRYLIKTRGQQVTLSCSPISGHRSVSWYQQTPGQGLQFLFEYFSETQRNKGNFPGRFSGRQFSNSRSEMNVSTLELGDSALYLCASSLGGFPDTQYFGPGTRLTVL.